This T cell receptor beta chain derives from a study of shared clonotypes between healthy human individuals. Study results and caveats: The authors expected sequencing depth to affect clonotype sharing among donors.

Naive CD8 cells lacked CD45RO and underwent positive selection for CCR7, leaving out terminally differentiated effector memory CD45RA+ cells. In the authors' workflow: Filtering of immunoSEQ junctional sequences could not match full-length read filtering. Data came from immunoSEQ multiplex PCR; TCRdb stores just in-frame clones and leaves some out. Clonal size and the V and J genes are those of that table, whereas D and trimming came from the DNA. Of millions of clones in the sample, 85% to 95% are singletons; the top ten hold 0.9% to 1.4%. Germline V CDR1 and CDR2: SGDLS, YYNGEE. This CDR3 has 14 residues. The V gene lost 0 bases and the J gene lost 1 base, with 7 bases spanning the gap. With respect to this clone: Its matching antigen is unknown. This CDR3 is also generated by other DNA sequences in the sample.

This clonotype was obtained from a man aged 18-30 years in good health. The J gene is TRBJ1-2, the V gene TRBV9; tentative D call: TRBD1 (5 bases). The sample comprised naive CD8+ T cells sorted from blood. The CDR3 DNA sequence: TGTGCCAGCAGCGTAGGGGACGGTAACTATGGCTACACCTTC. It specifies CASSVGDGNYGYTF. Variable domain in full (rest from reference TRBV9 and TRBJ1-2): DSGVTQTPKHLITATGQRVTLRCSPRSGDLSVYWYQQSLDQGLQFLIQYYNGEERAKGNILERFSAQQFPDLHSELNLSSLELGDSALYFCASSVGDGNYGYTFGSGTRLTVV.